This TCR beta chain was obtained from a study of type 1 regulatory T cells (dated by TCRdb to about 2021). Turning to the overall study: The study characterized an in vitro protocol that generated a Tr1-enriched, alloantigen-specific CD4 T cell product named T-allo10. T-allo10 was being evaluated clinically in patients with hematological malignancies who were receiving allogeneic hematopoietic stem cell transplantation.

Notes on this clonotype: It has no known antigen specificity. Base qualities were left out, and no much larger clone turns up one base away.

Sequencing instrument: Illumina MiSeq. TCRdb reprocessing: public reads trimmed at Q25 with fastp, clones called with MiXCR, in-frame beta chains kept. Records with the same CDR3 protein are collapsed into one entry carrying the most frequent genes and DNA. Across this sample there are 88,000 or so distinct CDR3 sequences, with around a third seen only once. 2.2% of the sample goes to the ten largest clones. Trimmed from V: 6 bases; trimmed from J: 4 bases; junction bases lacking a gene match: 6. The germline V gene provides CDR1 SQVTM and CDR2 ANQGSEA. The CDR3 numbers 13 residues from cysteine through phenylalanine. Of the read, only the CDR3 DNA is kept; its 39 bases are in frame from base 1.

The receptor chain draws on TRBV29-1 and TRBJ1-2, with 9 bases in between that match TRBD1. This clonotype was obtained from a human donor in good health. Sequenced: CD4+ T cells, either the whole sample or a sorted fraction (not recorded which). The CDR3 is CSVSGTGSYGYTF. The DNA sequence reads TGCAGCGTCTCCGGGACAGGGTCCTATGGCTACACCTTC. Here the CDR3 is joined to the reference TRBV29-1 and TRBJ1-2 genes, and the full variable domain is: SAVISQKPSRDICQRGTSLTIQCQVDSQVTMMFWYRQQPGQSLTLIATANQGSEATYESGFVIDKFPISRPNLTFSTLTVSNMSPEDSSIYLCSVSGTGSYGYTFGSGTRLTVV.